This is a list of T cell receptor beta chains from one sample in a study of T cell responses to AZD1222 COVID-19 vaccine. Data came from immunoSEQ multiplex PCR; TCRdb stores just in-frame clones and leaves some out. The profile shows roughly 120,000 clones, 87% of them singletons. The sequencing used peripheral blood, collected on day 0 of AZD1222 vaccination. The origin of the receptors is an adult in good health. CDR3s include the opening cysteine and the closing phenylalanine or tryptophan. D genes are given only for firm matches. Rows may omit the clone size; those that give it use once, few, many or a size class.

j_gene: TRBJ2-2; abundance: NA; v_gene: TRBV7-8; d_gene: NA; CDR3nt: TGTGCCAGCAGCTTCGGACTCACCAAAGTCACCGGGGAGCTGTTTTTT; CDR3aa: CASSFGLTKVTGELFF
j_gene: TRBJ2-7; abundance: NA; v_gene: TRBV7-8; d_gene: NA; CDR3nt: TGTGCCAGCAGCCGTCCCAACGTCGTTGGACCCGAGCAGTACTTC; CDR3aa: CASSRPNVVGPEQYF
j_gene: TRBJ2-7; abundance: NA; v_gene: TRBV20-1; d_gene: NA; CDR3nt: TGCAGTGCTAGTGAAGCGTCCTACGAGCAGTACTTC; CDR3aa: CSASEASYEQYF
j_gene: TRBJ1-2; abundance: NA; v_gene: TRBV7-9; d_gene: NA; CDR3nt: TGTGCCAGCAACGGGCAGGGACCAGCTAACTATGGCTACACCTTC; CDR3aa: CASNGQGPANYGYTF
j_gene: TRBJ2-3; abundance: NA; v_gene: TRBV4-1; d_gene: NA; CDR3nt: TGCGCCAGCAGTACCCAGGGTGCAGATACGCAGTATTTT; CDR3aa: CASSTQGADTQYF
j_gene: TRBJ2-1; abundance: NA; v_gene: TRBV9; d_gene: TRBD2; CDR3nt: TGTGCCAGCAGCGTTGACGGGGGGATCAAGGGCAATGAGCAGTTCTTC; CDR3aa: CASSVDGGIKGNEQFF
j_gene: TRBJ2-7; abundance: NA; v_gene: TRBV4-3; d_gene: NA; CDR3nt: TGCGCCAGCAGCCAAGATACCGGCACCTACTCCTACGAGCAGTACTTC; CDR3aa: CASSQDTGTYSYEQYF
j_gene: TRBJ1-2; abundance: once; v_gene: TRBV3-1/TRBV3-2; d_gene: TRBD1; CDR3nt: TGTGCCAGCAGCTTAGCGGACAGGGATGGATATGGCTACACCTTC; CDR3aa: CASSLADRDGYGYTF
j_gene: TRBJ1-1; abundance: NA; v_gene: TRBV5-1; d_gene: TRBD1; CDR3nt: TGCGCCAGCAGCTTCGGGACAGGGTTCATGAACACTGAAGCTTTCTTT; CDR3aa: CASSFGTGFMNTEAFF
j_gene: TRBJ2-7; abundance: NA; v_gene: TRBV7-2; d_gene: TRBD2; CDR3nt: TGTGCCAGCAGTCCCGGACTAGCGAGGTCCTACGAGCAGTACTTC; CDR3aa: CASSPGLARSYEQYF
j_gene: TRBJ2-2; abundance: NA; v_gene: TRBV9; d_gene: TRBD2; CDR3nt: TGTGCCAGCAGCGTTGCGCTCAGGGCGGGGGATGTCACCGGGGAGCTGTTTTTT; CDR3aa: CASSVALRAGDVTGELFF
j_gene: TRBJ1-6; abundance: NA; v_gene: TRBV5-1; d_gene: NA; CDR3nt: TGCGCCAGCAGCCCGGACGGGCAGCTTAATTCACCCCTCCACTTT; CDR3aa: CASSPDGQLNSPLHF
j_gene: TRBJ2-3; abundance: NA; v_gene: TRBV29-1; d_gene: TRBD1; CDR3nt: TGCAGCGGCAGGGACAGCCCAGTTGGCACAGATACGCAGTATTTT; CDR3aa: CSGRDSPVGTDTQYF
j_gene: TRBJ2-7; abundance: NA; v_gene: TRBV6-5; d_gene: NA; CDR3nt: TGTGCCAGCAGTAGACCAAGGGACACCTCCTACGAGCAGTACTTC; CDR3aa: CASSRPRDTSYEQYF
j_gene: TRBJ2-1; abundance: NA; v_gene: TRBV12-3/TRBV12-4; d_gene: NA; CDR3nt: TGTGCCAGCAAGCGTAATCGAATCAATGAGCAGTTCTTC; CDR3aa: CASKRNRINEQFF
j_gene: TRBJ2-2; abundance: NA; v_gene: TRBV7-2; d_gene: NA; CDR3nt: TGTGCCAGCAGCCTGTCGGGGGGCTTTACCGGGGAGCTGTTTTTT; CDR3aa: CASSLSGGFTGELFF
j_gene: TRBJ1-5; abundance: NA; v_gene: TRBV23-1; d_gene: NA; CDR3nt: TGCGCCAGCTTAAAACTCCGGGACAAAGACAATCAGCCCCAGCATTTT; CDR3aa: CASLKLRDKDNQPQHF
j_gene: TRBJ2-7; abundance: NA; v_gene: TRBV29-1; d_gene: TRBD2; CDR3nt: TGCAGCGTTGAAGCGGGAGGTGGGAATTTCTACGAGCAGTACTTC; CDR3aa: CSVEAGGGNFYEQYF
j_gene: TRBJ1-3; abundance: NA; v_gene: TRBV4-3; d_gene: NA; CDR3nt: TGCGCCAGCAGCCAAGCCCAACAGGGAGCTGGAAACACCATATATTTT; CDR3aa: CASSQAQQGAGNTIYF
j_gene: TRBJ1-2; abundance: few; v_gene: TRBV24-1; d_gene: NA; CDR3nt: TGTGCCACCAGTGATTTGACCGGCAGCGTCTACACCTTC; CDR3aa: CATSDLTGSVYTF
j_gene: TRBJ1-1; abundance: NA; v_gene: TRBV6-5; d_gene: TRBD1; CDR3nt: TGTGCCAGCAGTTTAGACAGGGGGGCTGAAGCTTTCTTT; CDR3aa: CASSLDRGAEAFF
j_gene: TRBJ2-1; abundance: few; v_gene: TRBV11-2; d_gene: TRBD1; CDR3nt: TGTGCCAGCAGGTCCGGGACAGGGAACAATGAGCAGTTCTTC; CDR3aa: CASRSGTGNNEQFF
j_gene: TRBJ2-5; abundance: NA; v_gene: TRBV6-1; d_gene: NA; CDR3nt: TGTGCCAGCAGTGAAGCGCTGGGGTCCGGGGAGACCCAGTACTTC; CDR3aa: CASSEALGSGETQYF
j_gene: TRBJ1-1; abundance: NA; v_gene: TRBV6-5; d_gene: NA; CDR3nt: TGTGCCAGCAGGGGACTGCAGGACATGAACACTGAAGCTTTCTTT; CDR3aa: CASRGLQDMNTEAFF
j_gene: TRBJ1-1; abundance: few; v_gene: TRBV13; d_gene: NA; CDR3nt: TGTGCCAGCAGCTTAGGCACAGTTTATATGCAGAACACTGAAGCTTTCTTT; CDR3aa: CASSLGTVYMQNTEAFF
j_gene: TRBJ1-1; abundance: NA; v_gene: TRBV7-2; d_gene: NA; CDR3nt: TGTGCCAGCAGCTTAAATGGACAGATGAACACTGAAGCTTTCTTT; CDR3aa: CASSLNGQMNTEAFF
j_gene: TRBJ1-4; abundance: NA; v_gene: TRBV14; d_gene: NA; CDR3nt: TGTGCCAGCAGCCACGTTTGGGAAGAAAGGGAAAAACTGTTTTTT; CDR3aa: CASSHVWEEREKLFF
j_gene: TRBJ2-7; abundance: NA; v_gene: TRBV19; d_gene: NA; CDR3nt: TGTGCCAGTAGTATCCCGGGGGAGGACGAGCAGTACTTC; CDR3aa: CASSIPGEDEQYF
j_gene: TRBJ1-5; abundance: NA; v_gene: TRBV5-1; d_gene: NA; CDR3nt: TGCGCCAGCACCCGGGAGACAGATGACTGGAAGGGCAATCAGCCCCAGCATTTT; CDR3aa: CASTRETDDWKGNQPQHF
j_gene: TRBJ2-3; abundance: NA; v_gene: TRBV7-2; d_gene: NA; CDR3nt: TGTGCCAGCAGCGATACGGGGGCAGATACGCAGTATTTT; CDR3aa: CASSDTGADTQYF
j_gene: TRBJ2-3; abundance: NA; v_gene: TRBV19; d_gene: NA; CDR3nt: TGTGCCAGTAGTTCCCAGGACCACGGGGATACGCAGTATTTT; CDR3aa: CASSSQDHGDTQYF